The rows below give T cell receptor beta chains drawn from one sample of a study of blood T cell repertoires in COVID-19. Clones were sequenced by immunoSEQ multiplex PCR, and TCRdb holds only the in-frame ones, with some missing. The repertoire holds tens of thousands of clones, with roughly four fifths as singletons. Specimen: peripheral blood. These receptors all come from a woman of 80 years or more with acute or convalescent COVID-19. CDR3s include the opening cysteine and the closing phenylalanine or tryptophan. D genes are given only for firm matches. Part of the rows lack a size; the others show once, few, many or a class for expanded clones.

>-|TRBV28|-|TRBJ2-7
TGTGCCAGCTCTCTACGAGGCGGGATGCGCGAGCAGTACTTC
CASSLRGGMREQYF
>-|TRBV6-1|-|TRBJ1-5
TGTGCCAGCAGTGAGGACATCCCCCAGCATTTT
CASSEDIPQHF
>-|TRBV28|-|TRBJ1-2
TGTGCCACCACAGGGATACAAGAAACAGGCTACACCTTC
CATTGIQETGYTF
>-|TRBV12-3/TRBV12-4|-|TRBJ2-5
TGTGCCAGCAGTTTGTTGCGAGGAGAGACCCAGTACTTC
CASSLLRGETQYF
>-|TRBV27|-|TRBJ1-5
TGTGCCAGCAGTCATAGCAGCAATCAGCCCCAGCATTTT
CASSHSSNQPQHF
>-|TRBV29-1|-|TRBJ1-1
TGCAGCGTCCTTACCTGGCAGACTGAAGCTTTCTTT
CSVLTWQTEAFF
>-|TRBV18|-|TRBJ1-5
TGTGCCAGCTCACTTTCAGGGGTTAATCAGCCCCAGCATTTT
CASSLSGVNQPQHF
>-|TRBV10-3|-|TRBJ1-2
TGTGCCATCAGTGAGATAACATCCAACTATGGCTACACCTTC
CAISEITSNYGYTF
>-|TRBV6-1|TRBD2|TRBJ2-7
TGTGCCAGCAGTGAACCGGGACTAGCGTTATACGAGCAGTACTTC
CASSEPGLALYEQYF
>-|TRBV28|TRBD1|TRBJ2-4
TGTGCCAGCAGTCCGGGACAGGAAAACATTCAGTACTTC
CASSPGQENIQYF
>-|TRBV5-6|-|TRBJ2-5
TGTGCCAGCAGCTTGGGGCTAGCTGAGACCCAGTACTTC
CASSLGLAETQYF
>-|TRBV3-1/TRBV3-2|TRBD1|TRBJ1-3
TGTGCCAGCAGCCCCGCCTCGGGACAGGGAAACACCATATATTTT
CASSPASGQGNTIYF
>-|TRBV5-1|TRBD1|TRBJ2-1
TGCGCCAGCAGCTTGCAGGGGGTCTACAATGAGCAGTTCTTC
CASSLQGVYNEQFF
>-|TRBV5-4|TRBD2|TRBJ2-1
TGTGCCAGCAGCTTGGGGGGCGGGAGGTTCGGTGAGCAGTTCTTC
CASSLGGGRFGEQFF
>-|TRBV5-1|-|TRBJ1-2
TGCGCCAGCAGCTGGGCAGGTGAGGGAACGGGCTACACCTTC
CASSWAGEGTGYTF
>-|TRBV19|-|TRBJ1-6
TGTGCCAGTAGTACCAGGGACACGAGCTCCTATAATTCACCCCTCCACTTT
CASSTRDTSSYNSPLHF
>-|TRBV12-3/TRBV12-4|-|TRBJ2-5
TGTGCCAGCACCCGGGGTCTCGAGACCCAGTACTTC
CASTRGLETQYF
>few|TRBV11-3|TRBD2|TRBJ2-3
TGTGCCAGCAGCGTAACTAGCGGAAGCACAGATACGCAGTATTTT
CASSVTSGSTDTQYF
>-|TRBV18|TRBD1|TRBJ1-5
TGTGCCAGCTCACCGACAGGGGGGAATCAGCCCCAGCATTTT
CASSPTGGNQPQHF
>-|TRBV6-6|TRBD2|TRBJ2-5
TGTGCCAGCAGGGGGTCCGCGGGGGGCCAAGAGACCCAGTACTTC
CASRGSAGGQETQYF
>-|TRBV3-1/TRBV3-2|TRBD1|TRBJ1-1
TGTGCCAGCAGCCAAGATCTTCGTAGGGGGACAGGGTTGAACACTGAAGCTTTCTTT
CASSQDLRRGTGLNTEAFF
>-|TRBV5-4|TRBD2|TRBJ2-1
TGTGCCAGCAGCTCCGGGACTAGCGGGAAGAGAAGGGATGAGCAGTTCTTC
CASSSGTSGKRRDEQFF
>-|TRBV5-1|-|TRBJ1-5
TGCGCCAGCAGCTTGGCCGGTCAGCCCCAGCATTTT
CASSLAGQPQHF
>-|TRBV19|-|TRBJ2-2
TGTGCCAGTACTCCGGACAGTCCGAACACCGGGGAGCTGTTTTTT
CASTPDSPNTGELFF
>-|TRBV24-1|TRBD2|TRBJ2-3
TGTGCCACCAGTGATTCCAGACTAGCGGGAGGTTCGGATACGCAGTATTTT
CATSDSRLAGGSDTQYF
>-|TRBV7-3|-|TRBJ2-2
TGTGCCAGCAGCTTAAGCCAGATGAACACCGGGGAGCTGTTTTTT
CASSLSQMNTGELFF
>-|TRBV5-1|-|TRBJ1-4
TGCGCCAGCAGCTTCGGCGGCGATGAAAAACTGTTTTTT
CASSFGGDEKLFF
>-|TRBV5-1|TRBD1|TRBJ2-1
TGCGCCAGCAGCTTGGCGGACAGGGGTTACAATGAGCAGTTCTTC
CASSLADRGYNEQFF
>-|TRBV20-1|TRBD1|TRBJ1-5
TGCAGTGCTAGTGCAGGGGGAATTTATAGCAATCAGCCCCAGCATTTT
CSASAGGIYSNQPQHF
>-|TRBV6-5|TRBD2|TRBJ2-2
TGTGCCAGCAGGACCCTAGCGGGAGGAACCGGGGAGCTGTTTTTT
CASRTLAGGTGELFF
>few|TRBV11-3|-|TRBJ2-2
TGTGCCAGCAGCGCCCCGCTAGGCGGGGAGCTGTTTTTT
CASSAPLGGELFF
>once|TRBV19|TRBD1|TRBJ2-7
TGTGCCAGTAGCACCGGGACAGGGTTCTACGAGCAGTACTTC
CASSTGTGFYEQYF
>-|TRBV3-1/TRBV3-2|TRBD1|TRBJ2-7
TGTGCCAGCAGGCCGGGACAGGGCCCCTCGTTATACTTC
CASRPGQGPSLYF
>-|TRBV24-1|TRBD1|TRBJ1-5
TGTGCCACCAGTGATTCTGGGACAGGGGCCAATCAGCCCCAGCATTTT
CATSDSGTGANQPQHF
>few|TRBV7-2|-|TRBJ1-5
TGTGCCAGCAGCCAAGCTAGACAGGGCAATCAGCCCCAGCATTTT
CASSQARQGNQPQHF
>few|TRBV19|-|TRBJ1-5
TGTGCCAGTAGTATCGTACCGGGACTAAATCAGCCCCAGCATTTT
CASSIVPGLNQPQHF
>-|TRBV11-2|-|TRBJ2-5
TGTGCCAGCAGCTTATGGGCACAGTTATCGGAGACCCAGTACTTC
CASSLWAQLSETQYF
>-|TRBV10-1|-|TRBJ1-1
TGCGCCAGCAGCCTGACACTGAACACTGAAGCTTTCTTT
CASSLTLNTEAFF
>-|TRBV20-1|-|TRBJ2-5
TGCAGTGCTCTTCTCGGGGAGACCCAGTACTTC
CSALLGETQYF
>-|TRBV6-5|TRBD1|TRBJ2-2
TGTGCCAGCGGCAGGGGGACAGTGAACACCGGGGAGCTGTTTTTT
CASGRGTVNTGELFF
>-|TRBV28|TRBD1|TRBJ2-1
TGTGCCAGCAGTTCTCCGGGACAGGGGGCACGGGAGCAGTTCTTC
CASSSPGQGAREQFF
>-|TRBV5-1|TRBD2|TRBJ2-7
TGCGCCAGCAGCCCGGGACTAGCGGGAGGGAGCGAGCAGTACTTC
CASSPGLAGGSEQYF
>-|TRBV19|-|TRBJ2-7
TGTGCCAGTAGTATCCTGGGGGGAAACTACAAGCAGTACTTC
CASSILGGNYKQYF